The rows below give T cell receptor beta chains drawn from one sample of a study of Graves' ophthalmopathy and Graves' hyperthyroidism. TCRdb used MiXCR to reprocess the multiplex PCR reads, holding one entry per CDR3 protein. This repertoire shows 900,000 to 1,200,000 distinct CDR3 sequences, roughly two fifths found once; its top ten account for over 8.5%. The sample comprised peripheral blood or thyroid tissue (not recorded which). The source is an adult man with Graves' hyperthyroidism. Each CDR3 is given with its conserved first and last residue. The order of the fields is V gene, J gene, clone size, D gene, CDR3 DNA, CDR3 protein. The D gene is left open where the match is weak. Clone size is given for some rows only: seen once, a few or many times, or a class if the clone is expanded.

>TRBV12-3/TRBV12-4|TRBJ2-2|NA|NA
TGTGCCAGCAGTTTTGGGGACTTCACCGGGGAGCTGTTTTTT
CASSFGDFTGELFF
>TRBV5-1|TRBJ2-2|many|NA
TGCGCCAGCAGCTTCGGGCGGCCCCTCCCCGGGGAGCTGTTTTTT
CASSFGRPLPGELFF
>TRBV19|TRBJ1-2|many|TRBD1
TGTGCCAGTAGACGACAGGGCGACTATGGCTACACCTTC
CASRRQGDYGYTF
>TRBV9|TRBJ1-1|many|NA
TGTGCCAGCAGCGTCACAGGGAACACTGAAGCTTTCTTT
CASSVTGNTEAFF
>TRBV19|TRBJ1-5|NA|NA
TGTGCCAGTTCAGGGGCGAATCAGCCCCAGCATTTT
CASSGANQPQHF
>TRBV6-2/TRBV6-3|TRBJ2-5|NA|NA
TGTGCCAGCAGTTACGGGAGCCAGAGGTACCAAGAGACCCAGTACTTC
CASSYGSQRYQETQYF
>TRBV25-1|TRBJ1-5|NA|TRBD1
TGTGCCAACAGGGGGGGGGTTCGTCCCCAGCATTTT
CANRGGVRPQHF
>TRBV4-1|TRBJ1-5|many|NA
TGCGCCAGCAGCCAAGATCCAGGGGAGGATCAGCCCCAGCATTTT
CASSQDPGEDQPQHF
>TRBV29-1|TRBJ1-1|many|NA
TGCAGCGTTGACAGGGTTATGACTGAAGCTTTCTTT
CSVDRVMTEAFF
>TRBV15|TRBJ1-2|many|NA
TGTGCCACCAGCAGAGATAGGCCAGTTTCCTATGGCTACACCTTC
CATSRDRPVSYGYTF
>TRBV30|TRBJ1-5|NA|TRBD1
TGTGCCTGGGGGACAGGGAGCAATCAGCCCCAGCATTTT
CAWGTGSNQPQHF
>TRBV9|TRBJ2-6|few|TRBD2
TGTGCCAGCAGCGAGGGACTAGCGGATGGGGCCAACGTCCTGACTTTC
CASSEGLADGANVLTF
>TRBV15|TRBJ1-4|few|NA
TGTGCCACCAGCAGAGATATGGGGCTCAATGAAAAACTGTTTTTT
CATSRDMGLNEKLFF
>TRBV6-6|TRBJ2-7|few|NA
TGTGCCAGCAGTTACTCAGGAGGGAGTGGGTACGAGCAGTACTTC
CASSYSGGSGYEQYF
>TRBV30|TRBJ1-2|NA|NA
TGTGCCTGGAGGGCGGACTCCCTACTTAGCTACACCTTC
CAWRADSLLSYTF
>TRBV15|TRBJ1-6|NA|NA
TGTGCCACCAGCAGTGCTAGGGGTTTGGGTTCACCCCTCCACTTT
CATSSARGLGSPLHF
>TRBV5-1|TRBJ1-5|many|NA
TGCGCCAGCAGCTTGGGTGGAATCGATCAGCCCCAGCATTTT
CASSLGGIDQPQHF
>TRBV4-3|TRBJ2-2|many|TRBD1
TGCGCCAGCAGCCAGGACAGGATGAACACCGGGGAGCTGTTTTTT
CASSQDRMNTGELFF
>TRBV7-9|TRBJ2-7|many|NA
TGTGCCAGCAGCTTCCCGCCGTCCGACGAGCAGTACTTC
CASSFPPSDEQYF
>TRBV6-1|TRBJ1-1|NA|NA
TGTGCCAGCAGACTAAGGGGTACCACTGAAGCTTTCTTT
CASRLRGTTEAFF
>TRBV20-1|TRBJ1-2|NA|NA
TGCAGTGCTTCAGACAGAAACTATGGCTACACCTTC
CSASDRNYGYTF
>TRBV25-1|TRBJ1-6|NA|NA
TGTGCCAGCCAAAAGACAGGCAGGAGCTCACCCCTCCACTTT
CASQKTGRSSPLHF
>TRBV12-3/TRBV12-4|TRBJ1-5|many|NA
TGTGCCAGCAGTGCGACAGTGTTTAATCAGCCCCAGCATTTT
CASSATVFNQPQHF
>TRBV5-4|TRBJ2-7|NA|TRBD1
TGTGCCAGCCTTGGGACAGGGGGCTACGAGCAGTACTTC
CASLGTGGYEQYF
>TRBV4-3|TRBJ2-2|NA|TRBD1
TGCGCCAGCGGCCAAGGACAGGGGAACACCGGGGAGCTGTTTTTT
CASGQGQGNTGELFF
>TRBV30|TRBJ1-1|NA|NA
TGTGCCTGGAGTAGCTGGGTCGTGAACACTGAAGCTTTCTTT
CAWSSWVVNTEAFF